This T cell receptor beta chain was found in a study of cytomegalovirus exposure and HLA in healthy donors. Regarding the study as a whole: Later analysis found that TCR beta chains associated with HLA were more clonally expanded than other, equally common chains. In a later analysis, TCR beta V- and J-gene trimming was associated with a missense DCLRE1C variant. The study dropped some indistinguishable V segments, TRBV6-2 and TRBV6-3 among them. Rare TCR sequences predominated, though certain public TCRs were found in many donors.

On this clone: Antigen unknown.

The study ran its PCR with 60 Vbeta and 13 Jbeta primers. Libraries were prepared by immunoSEQ multiplex PCR; TCRdb keeps only in-frame clonotypes and omits some of them. The sample table sets out 100,000 to 150,000 clones. This CDR3 spans 15 amino acids. V lost 4 bases, J lost 3 bases, and 6 bases stayed unmatched. The germline V gene encodes CDR1 SGHRS and CDR2 YFSETQ. The TCR sequence derives from a man aged 25-45 years in good health and CMV-seronegative. Sequenced: PBMCs. The rearrangement joins TRBV5-1 to TRBJ2-3; TRBD1 matches 9 bases. CDR3 sequence: CASSQGTGKTDTQYF. For the CDR3, the DNA is TGCGCCAGCAGCCAAGGGACAGGGAAGACAGATACGCAGTATTTT.